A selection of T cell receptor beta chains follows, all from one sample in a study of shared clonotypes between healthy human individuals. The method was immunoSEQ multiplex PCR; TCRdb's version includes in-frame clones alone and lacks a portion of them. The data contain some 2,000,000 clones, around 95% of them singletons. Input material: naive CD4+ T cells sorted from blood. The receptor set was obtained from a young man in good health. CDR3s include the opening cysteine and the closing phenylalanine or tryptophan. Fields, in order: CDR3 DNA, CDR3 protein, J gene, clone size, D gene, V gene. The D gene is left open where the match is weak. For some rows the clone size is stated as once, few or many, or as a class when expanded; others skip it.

cdr3_nt: TGTGCCAGTCGTACAGGGTACACTGGAAACACCATATATTTT
cdr3_aa: CASRTGYTGNTIYF
j_call: TRBJ1-3
clone_size: once
d_call: -
v_call: TRBV28

cdr3_nt: TGTGCCACCAGCAGAGATTTAGTGGGCGCGAAGACCCAGTACTTC
cdr3_aa: CATSRDLVGAKTQYF
j_call: TRBJ2-5
clone_size: -
d_call: -
v_call: TRBV15

cdr3_nt: TGTGCCAGCAGAGGATCCTACAATGAGCAGTTCTTC
cdr3_aa: CASRGSYNEQFF
j_call: TRBJ2-1
clone_size: -
d_call: -
v_call: TRBV25-1

cdr3_nt: TGTGCCAGCAGTTACTCGTTCAGCGGGGAGTCCTACGAGCAGTACTTC
cdr3_aa: CASSYSFSGESYEQYF
j_call: TRBJ2-7
clone_size: once
d_call: TRBD2
v_call: TRBV6-6

cdr3_nt: TGTGCCATCAGTGAAGGTGGAGCTAGCGGGATGTGGGAGCAGTTCTTC
cdr3_aa: CAISEGGASGMWEQFF
j_call: TRBJ2-1
clone_size: -
d_call: TRBD2
v_call: TRBV10-3

cdr3_nt: TGTGCCAGCCGCCTCCCGGGAGGTGGCTCACCCCTCCACTTT
cdr3_aa: CASRLPGGGSPLHF
j_call: TRBJ1-6
clone_size: few
d_call: -
v_call: TRBV6-6

cdr3_nt: TGCGCCAGCAGCTTAGCGGGGAACACCGGGGAGCTGTTTTTT
cdr3_aa: CASSLAGNTGELFF
j_call: TRBJ2-2
clone_size: -
d_call: -
v_call: TRBV5-1

cdr3_nt: TGTGCCAGCAGACCCCAGGACCAGAACACCGGGGAGCTGTTTTTT
cdr3_aa: CASRPQDQNTGELFF
j_call: TRBJ2-2
clone_size: -
d_call: -
v_call: TRBV6-6

cdr3_nt: TGTGCCTGGAGTCTTCCAGGGAACACCGGGGAGCTGTTTTTT
cdr3_aa: CAWSLPGNTGELFF
j_call: TRBJ2-2
clone_size: -
d_call: -
v_call: TRBV30

cdr3_nt: TGTGCCAGCTCACCACCGGGACAGGGGGCTGGCTACACCTTC
cdr3_aa: CASSPPGQGAGYTF
j_call: TRBJ1-2
clone_size: -
d_call: TRBD1
v_call: TRBV18

cdr3_nt: TGTGCCAGCTCACCACAGGCCGGGGAGACCCAGTACTTC
cdr3_aa: CASSPQAGETQYF
j_call: TRBJ2-5
clone_size: -
d_call: -
v_call: TRBV18

cdr3_nt: TGTGCCAGCAGCTTAGGGGGTAGTTCCAACTATGGCTACACCTTC
cdr3_aa: CASSLGGSSNYGYTF
j_call: TRBJ1-2
clone_size: once
d_call: -
v_call: TRBV11-2

cdr3_nt: TGTGCCAGCAGCTTCGCAGCGGGAGGAAGTCCAGATACGCAGTATTTT
cdr3_aa: CASSFAAGGSPDTQYF
j_call: TRBJ2-3
clone_size: -
d_call: TRBD2
v_call: TRBV11-3

cdr3_nt: TGTGCCAGCAGCTCCTATTATTTAGCGGGGAGGGAGACCCAGTACTTC
cdr3_aa: CASSSYYLAGRETQYF
j_call: TRBJ2-5
clone_size: -
d_call: TRBD2
v_call: TRBV7-8

cdr3_nt: TGTGCCAGCAGCTTGGCGCCGGGACAGGTCTACTACGAGCAGTACTTC
cdr3_aa: CASSLAPGQVYYEQYF
j_call: TRBJ2-7
clone_size: -
d_call: TRBD1
v_call: TRBV11-2

cdr3_nt: TGTGCCAGCAGCCCCGCGTTTGGTCAGCCCCAGCATTTT
cdr3_aa: CASSPAFGQPQHF
j_call: TRBJ1-5
clone_size: -
d_call: -
v_call: TRBV9

cdr3_nt: TGCGCCAGCAGTGAGTCAGGGACCACAGATACGCAGTATTTT
cdr3_aa: CASSESGTTDTQYF
j_call: TRBJ2-3
clone_size: -
d_call: -
v_call: TRBV10-2

cdr3_nt: TGTGCCAGCACCTCGACCGGGGCTACTTACTTC
cdr3_aa: CASTSTGATYF
j_call: TRBJ2-7
clone_size: -
d_call: -
v_call: TRBV28

cdr3_nt: TGTGCCAGCAGCTCGCCCGGAAGGGGGACAGGGGTGAACACTGAAGCTTTCTTT
cdr3_aa: CASSSPGRGTGVNTEAFF
j_call: TRBJ1-1
clone_size: -
d_call: TRBD1
v_call: TRBV5-4

cdr3_nt: TGTGCCAGCAAACAGTTAACCGGGGAGCTGTTTTTT
cdr3_aa: CASKQLTGELFF
j_call: TRBJ2-2
clone_size: -
d_call: -
v_call: TRBV6-1

cdr3_nt: TGTGCCAGCAGTTACAGTTTCGTAGCGGGGGGGCGAGAGACCCAGTACTTC
cdr3_aa: CASSYSFVAGGRETQYF
j_call: TRBJ2-5
clone_size: -
d_call: TRBD2
v_call: TRBV28

cdr3_nt: TGTGCCAGCTCACCGGGACAGGCCGGCCAGCCCCAGCATTTT
cdr3_aa: CASSPGQAGQPQHF
j_call: TRBJ1-5
clone_size: -
d_call: TRBD1
v_call: TRBV18

cdr3_nt: TGCGCCAGCAGCCTCAGGGGGCGAGTAGGTGGAGGAGAGACCCAGTACTTC
cdr3_aa: CASSLRGRVGGGETQYF
j_call: TRBJ2-5
clone_size: -
d_call: TRBD1
v_call: TRBV5-1

cdr3_nt: TGTGCCAGCAGCCGTACTAGCGGGAGCACCGGGGAGCTGTTTTTT
cdr3_aa: CASSRTSGSTGELFF
j_call: TRBJ2-2
clone_size: once
d_call: TRBD2
v_call: TRBV6-5

cdr3_nt: TGTGCCGTCACCACAGGGCCAGGTACCGGGGAGCTGTTTTTT
cdr3_aa: CAVTTGPGTGELFF
j_call: TRBJ2-2
clone_size: -
d_call: -
v_call: TRBV10-3

cdr3_nt: TGTGCCAGCAGCCCCCGACAGACCTATGGCTACACCTTC
cdr3_aa: CASSPRQTYGYTF
j_call: TRBJ1-2
clone_size: -
d_call: -
v_call: TRBV11-2

cdr3_nt: TGTGCCAGCAGTTACAGGGGGCCTAAAACCTACGAGCAGTACTTC
cdr3_aa: CASSYRGPKTYEQYF
j_call: TRBJ2-7
clone_size: -
d_call: TRBD1
v_call: TRBV28

cdr3_nt: TGTGCCTGGGAAAGAGACAGGGGAGGCGAGACCCAGTACTTC
cdr3_aa: CAWERDRGGETQYF
j_call: TRBJ2-5
clone_size: -
d_call: TRBD1
v_call: TRBV30

cdr3_nt: TGCGCCAGCTTGTCCGGACTAGCGGGGACGTCCGGGGAGCTGTTTTTT
cdr3_aa: CASLSGLAGTSGELFF
j_call: TRBJ2-2
clone_size: -
d_call: TRBD2
v_call: TRBV10-1

cdr3_nt: TGTGCCAGCAGCACTGCGAATTACGAGCAGTACTTC
cdr3_aa: CASSTANYEQYF
j_call: TRBJ2-7
clone_size: once
d_call: -
v_call: TRBV7-9

cdr3_nt: TGTGCCAGCAGCGGGAACGGCTACGAGCAGTACTTC
cdr3_aa: CASSGNGYEQYF
j_call: TRBJ2-7
clone_size: -
d_call: -
v_call: TRBV7-8

cdr3_nt: TGTGCCAGCAGCTTAGCTCGGGATGGCACCGGGGAGCTGTTTTTT
cdr3_aa: CASSLARDGTGELFF
j_call: TRBJ2-2
clone_size: -
d_call: -
v_call: TRBV7-2

cdr3_nt: TGTGCCAGCAGTGTAGCGGGAGGTCGGAATGAGCAGTTCTTC
cdr3_aa: CASSVAGGRNEQFF
j_call: TRBJ2-1
clone_size: -
d_call: TRBD2
v_call: TRBV6-1

cdr3_nt: TGTGCCAGCTCACACCGGGACTATGGGTTCGAGCAGTACTTC
cdr3_aa: CASSHRDYGFEQYF
j_call: TRBJ2-7
clone_size: -
d_call: TRBD2
v_call: TRBV18

cdr3_nt: TGTGCCAGCAAAGTCGGCATAGCCCCTTATGGCTACACCTTC
cdr3_aa: CASKVGIAPYGYTF
j_call: TRBJ1-2
clone_size: -
d_call: -
v_call: TRBV2

cdr3_nt: TGCGCCAGCAGTTGGGGACAGACTAACTATGGCTACACCTTC
cdr3_aa: CASSWGQTNYGYTF
j_call: TRBJ1-2
clone_size: -
d_call: TRBD1
v_call: TRBV5-1

cdr3_nt: TGTGCCAGCAGCTCGGGACTAGGAGGACAAGAGACCCAGTACTTC
cdr3_aa: CASSSGLGGQETQYF
j_call: TRBJ2-5
clone_size: -
d_call: TRBD2
v_call: TRBV7-3

cdr3_nt: TGTGCCAGCAGCACAATACAGACCAACTATGGCTACACCTTC
cdr3_aa: CASSTIQTNYGYTF
j_call: TRBJ1-2
clone_size: few
d_call: -
v_call: TRBV7-9

cdr3_nt: TGTGCCAGCAGACCTACAGGGGGCGGCAGCACAGATACGCAGTATTTT
cdr3_aa: CASRPTGGGSTDTQYF
j_call: TRBJ2-3
clone_size: -
d_call: TRBD1
v_call: TRBV6-6

cdr3_nt: TGTGCCAGCAGTTCACCGCAGGGGGTCCTTCAGCCCCAGCATTTT
cdr3_aa: CASSSPQGVLQPQHF
j_call: TRBJ1-5
clone_size: -
d_call: TRBD1
v_call: TRBV6-6